This is a list of T cell receptor beta chains from one sample in a study of Ad26.COV2.S vaccination and SARS-CoV-2 variants. Sequencing was performed with immunoSEQ multiplex PCR; in TCRdb, only in-frame clones are kept and a portion is missing. The sample lists a few hundred thousand clones; around 87% were seen once. Sequencing used peripheral blood, obtained in a trial of Ad26.COV2.S vaccine versus placebo. The receptors were gathered from a person aged 18-65 years who received the Ad26.COV2.S COVID-19 vaccine or a placebo. CDR3s leave out the opening cysteine and the closing phenylalanine or tryptophan. Each record gives: J gene, V gene, CDR3 protein.

TRBJ2-7 TRBV21-1 ASSKAIPSGGANYEQY
TRBJ2-1 TRBV7-3 ASSAPGGPYNEQF
TRBJ1-5 TRBV24-1 ATSASGGRNQPQH
TRBJ2-7 TRBV5-6 ASSSGEGLDEQY
TRBJ2-3 TRBV12-3/TRBV12-4 ASSFADTQY
TRBJ2-7 TRBV5-4 ASRKTGNEQY
TRBJ1-5 TRBV13 ASSLGGGRFNQPQH
TRBJ2-7 TRBV7-8 ASSSQTDPYEQY
TRBJ2-7 TRBV7-2 ASSSQGAREQY
TRBJ1-1 TRBV20-1 SPYRATEAF
TRBJ2-1 TRBV3-1/TRBV3-2 ASSQGGAGTVGNEQF
TRBJ2-7 TRBV10-3 AISEVAGRIAYEQY
TRBJ1-1 TRBV6-2/TRBV6-3 ASSIRTVRTTEAF
TRBJ2-6 TRBV30 AWTWTGAYSGANVLT
TRBJ2-7 TRBV11-2 ASSFWVNSYEQY
TRBJ2-2 TRBV7-3 ASSLRPLDRGSAGELF
TRBJ1-2 TRBV6-5 ASSYGGGYT